This TCR beta chain was sequenced for a study of cytomegalovirus exposure and HLA in healthy donors. Study findings and constraints: Earlier results showed most TCR beta V segments being productive about 87% or about 30% of the time. Information on immune exposure was restricted to one variable (CMV serostatus).

The V gene end was trimmed by 2 bases and the J gene end by 6 bases; junction bases not matched to a gene: 5. The CDR3 runs 15 residues. From germline, CDR1 is LNHDA and CDR2 SQIVND (reference sequence). The PCR employed 60 Vbeta primers together with 13 Jbeta primers. Assay used: immunoSEQ multiplex PCR; TCRdb lists only in-frame clones, some missing. Seen here are roughly 150,000 clones, roughly 87% observed once, and the top ten hold approximately 6.1%. Points on this clone: Its specificity is unknown.

The sample was PBMCs. The source is a man aged 30 to 45 in good health and CMV-seropositive. This rearrangement joins TRBV19 to TRBJ2-1; TRBD2 agrees at 9 bases. The CDR3 here is CASSIQAGGSNEQFF. The CDR3 nucleotides read TGTGCCAGTAGTATACAGGCGGGAGGGTCCAATGAGCAGTTCTTC.